This T cell receptor (beta chain) came from a study of T cells in localized non-small cell lung cancer. Findings and caveats of the study: In adjacent lung appeared a median around 54 of the top 100 tumor clones. Greater T cell density in blood accompanied longer overall survival.

On this clone: The antigen is undetermined.

This CDR3 spans 14 amino acids. Germline values: CDR1 MNHNS, CDR2 SASEGT. V shed 8 bases and J 5 bases; nucleotides not matched to a gene: 6. Assay: immunoSEQ multiplex PCR; the TCRdb copy retains only in-frame clones and omits some. The sample records 35,000 to 50,000 clones, 75% to 85% being singletons. The rearrangement links TRBV6-1 to TRBJ1-6; 7 bases fit TRBD1. The sample here was PBMCs, taken before any cancer treatment. The receptor was derived from a woman aged 35 to 70 with stage II squamous cell lung carcinoma. CDR3 region: CASGRQGHNSPLHF. The CDR3 region has the DNA TGTGCCAGCGGAAGACAGGGACATAATTCACCCCTCCACTTT.